The next 20 T cell receptor beta chains were all read from a single sample in a study of shared clonotypes between healthy human individuals. This table comes from immunoSEQ multiplex PCR, and its TCRdb copy is limited to in-frame clones, with some not included. Of about 460,000 clones in the sample, roughly 80% were seen once. What was sequenced was PBMCs. The receptors were sampled from a woman in her thirties or forties in good health. Some clones in this sample may be carry-over from other donors' samples.

V usage is TRBV28 and J usage is TRBJ2-7; tentative D call: TRBD2 (6 bases). Germline V lookup: CDR1 MDHEN, CDR2 SYDVKM. V lost 5 bases to trimming and J lost 6 bases, with 20 bases between them. The CDR3 is 15 amino acids. CDR3 loop: CASSIRGLLASEQYF. The CDR3 nucleotides read TGTGCCAGCAGTATACGAGGGTTACTAGCTAGCGAGCAGTACTTC.

The V call is TRBV6-6, the J call TRBJ2-1; D ambiguous. The ends were cut back, 7 bases at V and 6 bases at J, with 10 bases in the middle. CDR1 and CDR2 (germline): MNHNY, SVGAGI (reference sequence). The CDR3 length is 12 residues. The CDR3 nucleotides are TGTGCCAGCACCCTTAAGGTCAATGAGCAGTTCTTC. Translating gives CASTLKVNEQFF.

This clone was seen many times. The V and J genes are TRBV11-2 and TRBJ2-7, with unresolved D. Per the germline V gene, CDR1 is SGHAT and CDR2 is FQNNGV. CDR3 length equals 12 residues. Trimming took off 5 bases at V and 4 bases at J, with 9 bases between the two ends. As DNA, the CDR3 is TGTGCCAGCAGCGACAAGGATTACGAGCAGTACTTC. It is translated as CASSDKDYEQYF.

This clone was detected ten times or more. This chain uses TRBV6-4 with TRBJ2-1, with 9 bases fitting TRBD2. The CDR3 covers 15 residues. The germline V gene has CDR1 MRHNA and CDR2 SNTAGT. The V gene end was trimmed by 3 bases and the J gene end by 8 bases; junction bases not matched to a gene: 8. CDR3 protein: CASSESSGALHEQFF. CDR3 in DNA: TGTGCCAGCAGTGAATCTAGCGGGGCGCTCCATGAGCAGTTCTTC.

Concerning this clone: The junction shows a germline mismatch at one end, possibly a read error. This chain connects TRBV7-7 to TRBJ2-1, with 8 bases fitting TRBD2. The CDR3 is 13 amino acids. Germline-derived CDR1 and CDR2 are SSHAT and FNYEAQ (reference sequence). CDR3: CASSPGTRNEQFF. The CDR3 nucleotides are TGTGCTAGCAGCCCAGGGACTAGGAATGAGCAGTTCTTC.

This chain uses TRBV27 with TRBJ2-7; D is ambiguous. Trimming removed 6 bases at V and 2 bases at J, with 11 bases between. The CDR3 consists of 13 residues. Germline CDR1 reads MNHEY; CDR2 reads SMNVEV (reference sequence). CDR3 bases: TGTGCCAGCAGCGTCGAACCGACCTACGAGCAGTACTTC. This translates into CASSVEPTYEQYF.

The chain carries TRBV7-6 and TRBJ2-5; a weak D match, TRBD2 (5 bases). The CDR3 is 15 residues long. The germline CDR1 and CDR2 sequences are SGHVS and FNYEAQ. V was pared by 5 bases and J by 7 bases, with 20 bases between. The chain's CDR3 is CASSPRYREGWTQYF. CDR3 DNA: TGTGCCAGCAGCCCTCGCTATCGAGAGGGTTGGACCCAGTACTTC.

The rearrangement uses TRBV18 and TRBJ2-2; 7 nucleotides align to TRBD1. Unmatched junction bases numbered 7, after V lost 3 bases and J lost 6 bases. The CDR3 is 15 amino acids. In germline, CDR1 is KGHSH, CDR2 LQKENI. The DNA of the CDR3 is TGTGCCAGCTCACCTTTTAGACAGGGCGCCGGGGAGCTGTTTTTT. Its translation: CASSPFRQGAGELFF.

The chain links TRBV4-2 to TRBJ2-5; 12 bases are shared with TRBD2. CDR3 size: 15 residues. V dropped 4 bases and J dropped 5; count of bases not matched to a gene: 5. Per the germline V gene, CDR1 is LGHNA and CDR2 is YNFKEQ. The CDR3 region has the DNA TGTGCCAGCAGCCCGCTAGCGGGAGGGCTGGAGACCCAGTACTTC. The encoded protein is CASSPLAGGLETQYF.

In this sample, this clone turned up once. The chain recombines TRBV7-2 with TRBJ2-5; D tentatively fits TRBD1 or TRBD2 (5 bases each). Germline lookup yields CDR1 SGHTA and CDR2 FQGNSA. The CDR3 has 15 amino acids. The ends were cut back, 5 bases at V and 5 bases at J, with 18 bases in the middle. The CDR3: CASSRGSNVWETQYF. The CDR3 nucleotides are TGTGCCAGCAGCCGGGGCAGCAATGTATGGGAGACCCAGTACTTC. The entire variable domain, with the rest obtained from reference TRBV7-2 and TRBJ2-5, is as follows: GAGVSQSPSNKVTEKGKDVELRCDPISGHTALYWYRQSLGQGLEFLIYFQGNSAPDKSGLPSDRFSAERTGGSVSTLTIQRTQQEDSAVYLCASSRGSNVWETQYFGPGTRLLVL.

CDR3 sequence (DNA): TGTGCCACCAGCAGAGAGCAGGGCCCGAACACTGAAGCTTTCTTT. It yields the protein CATSREQGPNTEAFF. V is TRBV15 and J is TRBJ1-1, with a weak D call TRBD1 (5 bases). Germline CDR1 is LNHNV and CDR2 is YYDKDF (reference sequence). Trimming shortened V by 0 bases and J by 1 base, and 9 bases separated the two germline ends. CDR3 length: 15 amino acids. Complete variable domain (other parts from reference TRBV15 and TRBJ1-1): DAMVIQNPRYQVTQFGKPVTLSCSQTLNHNVMYWYQQKSSQAPKLLFHYYDKDFNNEADTPDNFQSRRPNTSFCFLDIRSPGLGDTAMYLCATSREQGPNTEAFFGQGTRLTVV.

The V gene is TRBV6-5, the J gene TRBJ2-7; TRBD2 agrees at 8 bases. CDR1 is MNHEY, CDR2 SVGAGI, per germline. There are 14 residues in the CDR3. The junction had 7 bases not matched to a gene; V was cut back by 5 bases and J by 4 bases. The CDR3 DNA follows: TGTGCCAGCAGTGAGGGACTAGGGAGGTACGAGCAGTACTTC. The encoded protein is CASSEGLGRYEQYF.

This clone was observed a single time. Just one base apart from a much larger clone, this may be a read error. The chain has TRBV6-6 and TRBJ2-2; D is uncertain. CDR1 MNHNY and CDR2 SVGAGI come from the germline V gene (reference sequence). This CDR3 has 14 amino acids. V was pared by 9 bases and J by 4 bases, with 15 bases between. The CDR3 DNA is TGTGCCAGTCGGCGACATACAAGCACCGGGGAGCTGTTTTTT. It specifies CASRRHTSTGELFF.

On this clone itself: At one end, the junction sequence differs from germline, possibly due to a read error. The chain is built from TRBV28 and TRBJ1-4, with D perhaps matching TRBD1 (5 bases). The germline V gene has CDR1 MDHEN and CDR2 SYDVKM. The CDR3 runs to 14 residues. CDR3 sequence (DNA): TGTGCCAGCAGTTTAGATCTGAACGGGGCTGGAAACTGTTTT. Its protein is CASSLDLNGAGNCF.

A word on this clone: A single base is all that separates this from a far larger clone, so a read error is likely. The CDR3 loop is CAGSQEVTGDTEAFF. In DNA, the CDR3 is TGCGCCGGCAGCCAAGAGGTGACAGGGGACACTGAAGCTTTCTTT. This chain joins TRBV4-1 and TRBJ1-1; 8 positions match TRBD1. This CDR3 has 15 amino acids. Looked up from germline, CDR1 is MGHRA and CDR2 is YSYEKL.

This sequence joins TRBV15 and TRBJ1-1; D not resolved. This CDR3 has 14 amino acids. Trimming pared 1 base from V and 6 bases from J, leaving 12 bases between. Germline loops: CDR1 LNHNV, CDR2 YYDKDF (reference sequence). The CDR3 bases are TGTGCCACCAGCAGAGTAGATGGAGGATCTGAAGCTTTCTTT. Translation gives CATSRVDGGSEAFF.

CDR3 sequence: CASTAAGGPRGVYF. CDR3 bases: TGTGCCAGCACCGCAGCGGGAGGGCCGAGGGGTGTGTACTTC. This chain joins TRBV11-2 and TRBJ2-7; 10 bases agree with TRBD2. This CDR3 is built from 14 residues. J was trimmed by 12 bases and V by 7 bases; bases with no gene match: 15. From germline, CDR1 is SGHAT and CDR2 FQNNGV.

CDR3 sequence reads: CASSPWAEVEQYF. CDR3 sequence (DNA): TGTGCCAGCAGCCCCTGGGCGGAGGTCGAGCAGTACTTC. The chain couples TRBV7-9 to TRBJ2-5, with D possibly TRBD2 on 5 matching bases. The DNA end is more similar to TRBJ2-7, so the J call may be wrong. CDR3 length equals 13 residues. In germline, CDR1 is SEHNR, CDR2 FQNEAQ (reference sequence).

The chain recombines TRBV27 with TRBJ2-7; no definite D call. Trimming shortened V by 6 bases and J by 1 base, and 10 bases separated the two germline ends. CDR1 and CDR2 from the germline V gene are MNHEY and SMNVEV (reference sequence). The CDR3 has 13 amino acids. As DNA, the CDR3 is TGTGCCAGCAGACCAGGATTTTCCTACGAGCAGTACTTC. Encoded protein: CASRPGFSYEQYF.

This rearrangement joins TRBV27 to TRBJ2-5; 10 bases line up with TRBD2. CDR3 length: 15 residues. V gave up 3 bases and J gave up 4 bases; unmatched junction bases: 5. Germline loops: CDR1 MNHEY, CDR2 SMNVEV (reference sequence). CDR3 loop: CASSFLAGASETQYF. In DNA, the CDR3 is TGTGCCAGCAGTTTTCTAGCGGGAGCATCAGAGACCCAGTACTTC.